The present TCR beta chain was sequenced within a study of CD4 and CD8 cells across lung adenocarcinoma regions. The patients had localized lung adenocarcinoma, a non-small cell subtype. TCRdb redid the calling of the PCR reads with MiXCR, one entry per CDR3 protein. The table has 9,000 to 15,000 distinct CDR3 sequences, approximately 53% seen once; the top ten hold roughly 30%. In its sample, this clonotype was seen many times. Material for sequencing was CD8+ T cells from the center of a lung tumor. This receptor was taken from a female donor with lung adenocarcinoma. The CD4 and CD8 labels of this study may be unreliable.

CDR3 in amino acids: CASSESGGFTDTQYF. The CDR3 DNA reads TGCGCCAGCAGTGAGTCGGGGGGATTCACAGATACGCAGTATTTT. The chain uses TRBV10-1 and TRBJ2-3; the D gene is possibly TRBD2 (6 bases). Germline V gene sequence: CDR1 WNHNN, CDR2 SYGVQD (reference sequence). Trimming removed 0 bases at V and 2 bases at J, with 9 bases between. This CDR3 has 15 residues.